Listed here are 21 T cell receptor beta chains from one sample, sequenced in a study of cytomegalovirus exposure and HLA in healthy donors. The PCR ran on 60 Vbeta and 13 Jbeta primers. Clones were read by immunoSEQ multiplex PCR, and TCRdb kept only the in-frame ones, dropping some. The sample includes around 120,000 clones, more than 70% of them seen just once. Input material: PBMCs. The origin of the receptors is a man aged 45-60 years in good health and CMV-seronegative.

The CDR3 DNA reads TGTGCCACCTACGACATGGGTAAAGGTTCGGGGAATCAGCCCCAGCATTTT. Translated: CATYDMGKGSGNQPQHF. V and J are TRBV15 and TRBJ1-5; no reliable D call. The germline CDR1 and CDR2 sequences are LNHNV and YYDKDF (reference sequence). The CDR3 totals 17 residues. V gave up 8 bases and J gave up 4 bases, with 24 bases separating them.

The chain has TRBV19 and TRBJ1-5; TRBD1 aligns across 7 bases. Germline V lookup: CDR1 LNHDA, CDR2 SQIVND (reference sequence). The V segment lost 4 bases and the J segment 7 bases; nucleotides outside the gene matches: 10. The CDR3 extends over 15 amino acids. CDR3 sequence (DNA): TGTGCCAGTAGTACGAAAACGACAGGGCACCAGCCCCAGCATTTT. Translated, it gives CASSTKTTGHQPQHF.

The chain recombines TRBV5-1 with TRBJ2-3; D might be TRBD1 or TRBD2, each matching 5 bases. V was trimmed by 9 bases and J by 2 bases, leaving 22 bases between them. The CDR3 extends over 16 amino acids. The germline CDR1 and CDR2 sequences are SGHRS and YFSETQ. CDR3 nucleotide sequence: TGCGCCACCAACTTGGAGGCAGGGTATTCCACAGATACGCAGTATTTT. Its protein product is CATNLEAGYSTDTQYF.

This clone has a single count. This rearrangement joins TRBV6-4 to TRBJ2-1; no firm D call. Between the trimmed V and J ends, which lost 3 bases and 0 bases, there was a span of 9 bases. Germline assignment: CDR1 MRHNA and CDR2 SNTAGT. The CDR3 covers 15 residues. CDR3 sequence: CASSETPRSYNEQFF. The CDR3 coding sequence is TGTGCCAGCAGTGAAACACCCCGCTCCTACAATGAGCAGTTCTTC.

CDR3 sequence (DNA): TGCAGCGTAGGGGACAGGGAATACGAGCAGTACTTC. This gives the protein CSVGDREYEQYF. The chain recombines TRBV29-1 with TRBJ2-7, with TRBD1 matching over 9 bases. Germline trimming cut 6 bases from V and 4 bases from J; bases unmatched to any gene: 4. This CDR3 spans 12 amino acids. The germline V gene encodes CDR1 SQVTM and CDR2 ANQGSEA.

The rearrangement links TRBV27 to TRBJ2-7, with TRBD2 matching over 7 bases. Per germline, CDR1 MNHEY and CDR2 SMNVEV (reference sequence). Trimming removed 0 bases from V and 2 bases from J; junction bases left unmatched: 1. The CDR3 is 14 amino acids. CDR3 sequence reads: CASSLSGGPYEQYF. CDR3 nucleotide sequence: TGTGCCAGCAGTTTATCGGGAGGGCCCTACGAGCAGTACTTC.

The V call is TRBV29-1, the J call TRBJ2-5; 13 positions agree with TRBD2. Germline V lookup: CDR1 SQVTM, CDR2 ANQGSEA. J was trimmed by 11 bases and V by 8 bases; bases with no gene match: 11. This CDR3 is built from 13 residues. The CDR3 loop reads CSFGLAGAEEQYF. The CDR3, as DNA: TGCAGCTTCGGACTAGCGGGAGCAGAGGAGCAGTACTTC.

This clone was seen a few times. The chain has TRBV27 and TRBJ2-6; D possibly corresponds to TRBD1 (5 bases). Germline V CDR1 and CDR2: MNHEY, SMNVEV (reference sequence). The CDR3 totals 14 residues. Trimming shortened V by 5 bases and J by 0 bases, and 5 bases separated the two germline ends. The CDR3 protein is CASSDSSGANVLTF. The CDR3 nucleotides are TGTGCCAGCAGTGACAGCTCTGGGGCCAACGTCCTGACTTTC.

V is TRBV20-1 and J is TRBJ2-5; possibly TRBD2 for D (6 bases). Germline V lookup: CDR1 DFQATT, CDR2 SNEGSKA (reference sequence). V lost 5 bases to trimming and J lost 5 bases, with 9 bases between them. This CDR3 has 11 amino acids. CDR3 nucleotide sequence: TGCAGTGCTGGGACTTTTGAGACCCAGTACTTC. Its translation is CSAGTFETQYF.

V gene TRBV29-1 combines with J gene TRBJ2-7, with 8 bases identical to TRBD2. V shed 5 bases and J 3 bases; nucleotides not matched to a gene: 6. The germline V gene has CDR1 SQVTM and CDR2 ANQGSEA. The CDR3 has 13 residues. The CDR3: CSVQGLGNYEQYF. The CDR3 nucleotides are TGCAGCGTTCAGGGACTAGGGAACTACGAGCAGTACTTC.

V and J are TRBV5-6 and TRBJ1-2, with D perhaps matching TRBD1 (5 bases). The CDR3 covers 15 residues. Germline-derived CDR1 and CDR2 are SGHDT and YYEEEE. V was cut by 4 bases and J by 8 bases, with 21 bases left in between. Here the CDR3 reads CASSPQGGSSRGYTF. CDR3 DNA sequence: TGTGCCAGCAGCCCGCAGGGTGGAAGTTCTCGAGGCTACACCTTC.

This sequence joins TRBV10-2 and TRBJ2-5; 9 nucleotides match TRBD2. Germline values: CDR1 WSHSY, CDR2 SAAADI. Trimming at V came to 0 bases and at J to 6 bases, leaving 8 bases not matched to a gene. This CDR3 spans 16 amino acids. CDR3 nucleotides: TGCGCCAGCAGTGAGTCTGGAGGCGGGGGGGGGAAGACCCAGTACTTC. This translates into CASSESGGGGGKTQYF.

This clone came up a few times. CDR3 DNA: TGTGCCAGCAGCTTCAACACCGCCTACGAGCAGTACTTC. This gives the protein CASSFNTAYEQYF. The rearrangement links TRBV7-9 to TRBJ2-7; D gene uncertain. The CDR3 is made up of 13 amino acids. Germline CDR1 and CDR2: SEHNR and FQNEAQ (reference sequence). V was shortened by 3 bases and J by 2 bases, with 8 bases between the two germline ends. Filled out from reference TRBV7-9 and TRBJ2-7, the complete variable domain reads DTGVSQNPRHKITKRGQNVTFRCDPISEHNRLYWYRQTLGQGPEFLTYFQNEAQLEKSRLLSDRFSAERPKGSFSTLEIQRTEQGDSAMYLCASSFNTAYEQYFGPGTRLTVT.

This clone turned up a few times. The chain employs TRBV15 and TRBJ2-7; tentative D call: TRBD1 (6 bases). The germline gives CDR1 LNHNV, CDR2 YYDKDF (reference sequence). V was trimmed by 5 bases and J by 0 bases, leaving 20 bases between them. CDR3 size: 17 residues. CDR3 loop: CATSGYREGGSSYEQYF. For the CDR3, the DNA is TGTGCCACCAGCGGTTACAGGGAAGGAGGAAGCTCCTACGAGCAGTACTTC.

The V call is TRBV18, the J call TRBJ2-5; tentative D call: TRBD1 (7 bases). Germline CDR1 and CDR2: KGHSH and LQKENI. The V end was cut by 3 bases, the J end by 7 bases, with 18 bases between. The CDR3 consists of 15 residues. The chain's CDR3 is CASSPISGQEGTQYF. The CDR3 DNA follows: TGTGCCAGCTCACCTATTTCAGGACAGGAGGGGACCCAGTACTTC. The whole variable domain, remainder taken from reference TRBV18 and TRBJ2-5, is NAGVMQNPRHLVRRRGQEARLRCSPMKGHSHVYWYRQLPEEGLKFMVYLQKENIIDESGMPKERFSAEFPKEGPSILRIQQVVRGDSAAYFCASSPISGQEGTQYFGPGTRLLVL.

The chain employs TRBV7-9 and TRBJ2-3; 8 positions match TRBD2. The length of the CDR3 is 18 residues. The junction had 19 bases not matched to a gene; V was cut back by 5 bases and J by 6 bases. Germline values: CDR1 SEHNR, CDR2 FQNEAQ (reference sequence). DNA of the CDR3: TGTGCCAGCAGCCGTGGGTTCGGGGGGGCCGGGAAAGACGATACGCAGTATTTT. Translation: CASSRGFGGAGKDDTQYF.

The chain recombines TRBV10-1 with TRBJ1-2, with 7 bases fitting TRBD1. The CDR3 has 14 residues. The junction had 12 bases not matched to a gene; V was cut back by 11 bases and J by 3 bases. CDR1 WNHNN and CDR2 SYGVQD come from the germline V gene (reference sequence). The CDR3 region is CARTSSGTDYGYTF. CDR3 nucleotide sequence: TGCGCCCGAACCAGCAGTGGGACAGACTATGGCTACACCTTC.

As to this clone: Sequence at one end of the junction differs from germline and may be a read error. V gene TRBV29-1 combines with J gene TRBJ1-2; no clear D gene. CDR3 length: 12 amino acids. Per the germline V gene, CDR1 is SQVTM and CDR2 is ANQGSEA. CDR3 nucleotide sequence: TGCAGCGTTGGAAGTGAGCGGAGTGGCTACCCCTTC. It translates to CSVGSERSGYPF.

The chain has TRBV28 and TRBJ1-2; D is unresolved. V was pared by 6 bases and J by 4 bases, with 9 bases between. Germline CDR1 MDHEN, CDR2 SYDVKM. The CDR3 runs 12 residues. The CDR3 loop is CASRGRVYGYTF. CDR3 bases: TGTGCCAGCAGAGGGCGGGTCTATGGCTACACCTTC.

The J gene is TRBJ2-3, the V gene TRBV19; 8 bases match TRBD1. This CDR3 is built from 14 residues. Germline CDR1 LNHDA, CDR2 SQIVND (reference sequence). With 8 bases clipped from V and 1 base from J, the junction kept 5 bases outside the gene matches. The CDR3 DNA is TGTGCCAGTCTCGAGACAGGGGGCACAGATACGCAGTATTTT. Translating it yields CASLETGGTDTQYF.

The V call is TRBV7-9, the J call TRBJ2-7, with D possibly being TRBD2 (5 bases). The CDR3 is 15 amino acids. Trimming pared 5 bases from V and 4 bases from J, leaving 18 bases between. Germline V gene data show CDR1 as SEHNR and CDR2 as FQNEAQ (reference sequence). The CDR3 DNA sequence: TGTGCCAGCAGCCCGGACCGGGAATACGCTTACGAGCAGTACTTC. It yields the protein CASSPDREYAYEQYF.